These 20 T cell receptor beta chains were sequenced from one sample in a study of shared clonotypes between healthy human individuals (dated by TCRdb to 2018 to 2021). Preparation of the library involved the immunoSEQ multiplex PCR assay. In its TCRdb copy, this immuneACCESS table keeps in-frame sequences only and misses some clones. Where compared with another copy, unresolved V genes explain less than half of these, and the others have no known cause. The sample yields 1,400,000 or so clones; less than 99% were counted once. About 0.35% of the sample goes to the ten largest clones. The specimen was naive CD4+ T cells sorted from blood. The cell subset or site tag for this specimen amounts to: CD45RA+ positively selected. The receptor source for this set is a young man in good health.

CDR3 residues: CASSYPRGGPYNEQFF. The DNA of the CDR3 is TGTGCCAGCAGTTACCCCCGGGGAGGACCATACAATGAGCAGTTCTTC. The chain combines TRBV6-6 with TRBJ2-1; maybe TRBD2 (6 bases). Germline loops: CDR1 MNHNY, CDR2 SVGAGI (reference sequence). Trimming took off 2 bases at V and 4 bases at J, with 15 bases between the two ends. This CDR3 is built from 16 residues.

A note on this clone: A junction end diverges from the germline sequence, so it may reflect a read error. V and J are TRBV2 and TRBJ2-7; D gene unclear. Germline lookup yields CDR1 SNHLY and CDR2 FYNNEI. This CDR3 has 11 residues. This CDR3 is CASREGPEQYF. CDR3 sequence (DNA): TGTGCCAGCAGGGAAGGCCCCGAGCAGTACTTC.

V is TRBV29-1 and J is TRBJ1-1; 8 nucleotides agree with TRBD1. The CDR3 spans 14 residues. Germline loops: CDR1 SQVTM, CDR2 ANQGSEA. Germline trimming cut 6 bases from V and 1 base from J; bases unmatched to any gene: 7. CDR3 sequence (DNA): TGCAGCGTCGAACTGCAGGGGGCGAACACTGAAGCTTTCTTT. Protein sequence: CSVELQGANTEAFF.

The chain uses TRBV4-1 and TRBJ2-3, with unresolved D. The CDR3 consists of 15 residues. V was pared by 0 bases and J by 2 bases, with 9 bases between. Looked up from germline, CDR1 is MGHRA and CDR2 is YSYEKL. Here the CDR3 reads CASSQDSLYTDTQYF. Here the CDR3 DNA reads TGCGCCAGCAGCCAAGATAGCCTCTACACAGATACGCAGTATTTT.

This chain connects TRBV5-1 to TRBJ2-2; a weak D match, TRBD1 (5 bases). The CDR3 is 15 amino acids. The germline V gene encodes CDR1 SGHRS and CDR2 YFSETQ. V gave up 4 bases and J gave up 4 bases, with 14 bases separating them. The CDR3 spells CASSPTAPATGELFF. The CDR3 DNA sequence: TGCGCCAGCAGCCCGACAGCACCCGCCACCGGGGAGCTGTTTTTT.

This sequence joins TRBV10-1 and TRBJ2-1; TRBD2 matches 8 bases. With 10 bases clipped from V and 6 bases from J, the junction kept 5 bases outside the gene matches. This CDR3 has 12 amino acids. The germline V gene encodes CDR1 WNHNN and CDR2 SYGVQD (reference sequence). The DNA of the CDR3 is TGCGCCACCGGGGGGGTTCCCAATGAGCAGTTCTTC. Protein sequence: CATGGVPNEQFF.

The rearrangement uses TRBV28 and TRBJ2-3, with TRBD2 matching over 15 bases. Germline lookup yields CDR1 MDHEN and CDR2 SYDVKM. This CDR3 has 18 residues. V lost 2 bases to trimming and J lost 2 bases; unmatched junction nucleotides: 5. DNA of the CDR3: TGTGCCAGCAGTTTAGGACTAGCGGGAGGGAGCCACACAGATACGCAGTATTTT. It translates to CASSLGLAGGSHTDTQYF.

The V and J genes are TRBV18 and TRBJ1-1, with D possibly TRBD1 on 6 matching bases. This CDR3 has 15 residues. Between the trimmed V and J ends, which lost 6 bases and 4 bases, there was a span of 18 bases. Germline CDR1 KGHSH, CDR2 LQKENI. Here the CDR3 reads CASSQGGFGFTEAFF. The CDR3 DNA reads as TGTGCCAGCTCGCAAGGGGGGTTCGGGTTCACTGAAGCTTTCTTT. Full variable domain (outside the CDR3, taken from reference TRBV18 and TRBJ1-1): NAGVMQNPRHLVRRRGQEARLRCSPMKGHSHVYWYRQLPEEGLKFMVYLQKENIIDESGMPKERFSAEFPKEGPSILRIQQVVRGDSAAYFCASSQGGFGFTEAFFGQGTRLTVV.

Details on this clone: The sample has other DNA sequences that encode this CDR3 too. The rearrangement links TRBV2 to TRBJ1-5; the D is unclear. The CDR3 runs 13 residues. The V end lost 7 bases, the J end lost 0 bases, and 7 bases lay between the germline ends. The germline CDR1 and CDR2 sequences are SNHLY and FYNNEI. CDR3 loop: CASKGDSNQPQHF. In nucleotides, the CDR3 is TGTGCCAGCAAAGGAGATAGCAATCAGCCCCAGCATTTT.

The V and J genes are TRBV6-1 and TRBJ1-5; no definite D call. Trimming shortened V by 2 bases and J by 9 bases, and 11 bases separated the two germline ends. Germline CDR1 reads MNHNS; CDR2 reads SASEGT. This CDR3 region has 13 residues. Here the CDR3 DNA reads TGTGCCAGCAGTGAACAGGTTTCCTCGCCCCAGCATTTT. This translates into CASSEQVSSPQHF.

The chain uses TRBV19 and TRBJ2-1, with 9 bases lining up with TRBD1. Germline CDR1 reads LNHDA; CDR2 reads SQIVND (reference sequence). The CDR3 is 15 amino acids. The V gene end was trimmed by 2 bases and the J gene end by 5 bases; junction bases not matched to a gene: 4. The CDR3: CASSIKGTGHNEQFF. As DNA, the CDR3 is TGTGCCAGTAGTATAAAAGGGACAGGGCACAATGAGCAGTTCTTC.

The CDR3 DNA follows: TGCGCCAGCAGCCCCGGCGGGCTAGCGGGAGCGGACACGCAGTATTTT. Its translation is CASSPGGLAGADTQYF. The chain recombines TRBV5-1 with TRBJ2-3, with TRBD2 identical over 10 bases. Germline V gene sequence: CDR1 SGHRS, CDR2 YFSETQ. The CDR3 runs to 16 residues. Germline trimming cut 4 bases from V and 9 bases from J; bases unmatched to any gene: 14.

The CDR3 DNA follows: TGCGCCAGCAGCTTGGTGGGGCTAGCGGTGGAATTGGAGCAGTTCTTC. Translated: CASSLVGLAVELEQFF. The rearrangement links TRBV5-1 to TRBJ2-1, with 7 bases lining up with TRBD2. The CDR3 length is 16 residues. Germline V gene lookup returns CDR1 SGHRS and CDR2 YFSETQ. With 0 bases clipped from V and 10 bases from J, the junction kept 13 bases outside the gene matches.

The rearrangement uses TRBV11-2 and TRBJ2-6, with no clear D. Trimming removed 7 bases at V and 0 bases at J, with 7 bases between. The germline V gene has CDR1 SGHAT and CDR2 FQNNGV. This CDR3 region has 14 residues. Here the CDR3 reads CASTYDSGANVLTF. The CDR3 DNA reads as TGTGCCAGCACTTACGACTCTGGGGCCAACGTCCTGACTTTC.

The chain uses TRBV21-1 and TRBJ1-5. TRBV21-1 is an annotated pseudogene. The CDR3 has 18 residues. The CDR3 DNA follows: TGTGCCAGCAGCAATTATTGTTACGGGACGGATAGCAATCAGCCCCAGCATTTT. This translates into CASSNYCYGTDSNQPQHF.

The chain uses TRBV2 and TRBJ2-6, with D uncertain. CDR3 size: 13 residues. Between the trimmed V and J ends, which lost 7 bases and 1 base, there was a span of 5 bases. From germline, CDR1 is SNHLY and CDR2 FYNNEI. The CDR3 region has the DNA TGTGCCAGCATGGGGTCTGGGGCCAACGTCCTGACTTTC. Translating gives CASMGSGANVLTF.

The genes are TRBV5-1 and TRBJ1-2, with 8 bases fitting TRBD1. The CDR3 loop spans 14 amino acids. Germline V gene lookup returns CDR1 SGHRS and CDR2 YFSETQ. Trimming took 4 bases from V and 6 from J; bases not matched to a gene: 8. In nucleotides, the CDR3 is TGCGCCAGCAGCAGAGGACAGGGCGGTAATGGCTACACCTTC. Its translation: CASSRGQGGNGYTF.

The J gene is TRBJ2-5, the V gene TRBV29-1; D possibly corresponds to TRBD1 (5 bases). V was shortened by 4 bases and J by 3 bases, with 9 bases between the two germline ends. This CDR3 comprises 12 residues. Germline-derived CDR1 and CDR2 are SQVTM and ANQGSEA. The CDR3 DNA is TGCAGCGTTGTTACGGACAAAGAGACCCAGTACTTC. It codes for CSVVTDKETQYF. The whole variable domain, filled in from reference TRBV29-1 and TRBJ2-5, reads SAVISQKPSRDICQRGTSLTIQCQVDSQVTMMFWYRQQPGQSLTLIATANQGSEATYESGFVIDKFPISRPNLTFSTLTVSNMSPEDSSIYLCSVVTDKETQYFGPGTRLLVL.

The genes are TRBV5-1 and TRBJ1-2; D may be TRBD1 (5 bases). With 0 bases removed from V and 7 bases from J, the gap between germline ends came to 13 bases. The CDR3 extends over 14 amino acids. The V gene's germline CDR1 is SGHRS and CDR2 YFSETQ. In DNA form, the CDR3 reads TGCGCCAGCAGCTTGGACCCCATTCAGGGTGGCTACACCTTC. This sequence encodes CASSLDPIQGGYTF.

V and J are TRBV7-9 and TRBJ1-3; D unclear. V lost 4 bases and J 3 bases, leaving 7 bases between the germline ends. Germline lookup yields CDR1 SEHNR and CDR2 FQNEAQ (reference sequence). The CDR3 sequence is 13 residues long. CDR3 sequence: CASSSGLGNTIYF. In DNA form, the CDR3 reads TGTGCCAGCAGCTCGGGCCTTGGAAACACCATATATTTT.